What follows are 15 T cell receptor beta chains derived from one specimen sequenced in a study of blood T cell repertoires in COVID-19. Using immunoSEQ multiplex PCR, the repertoire was profiled, and TCRdb retains in-frame clones only, with some absent. Here the sample spans approximately 140,000 clones, around 89% being singletons. The sequenced material came from peripheral blood. Receptors originate from a man in his fifties or sixties with active or convalescent COVID-19.

The chain has TRBV28 and TRBJ1-5; 10 nucleotides agree with TRBD1. The CDR3 has 14 amino acids. Germline V lookup: CDR1 MDHEN, CDR2 SYDVKM. The J segment lost 4 bases and the V segment lost 3 bases, leaving 0 bases of the junction unmatched. Here the CDR3 reads CASSLGQGNQPQHF. CDR3 DNA sequence: TGTGCCAGCAGTTTGGGACAGGGGAATCAGCCCCAGCATTTT. Full variable domain (rest looked up from reference TRBV28 and TRBJ1-5): DVKVTQSSRYLVKRTGEKVFLECVQDMDHENMFWYRQDPGLGLRLIYFSYDVKMKEKGDIPEGYSVSREKKERFSLILESASTNQTSMYLCASSLGQGNQPQHFGDGTRLSIL.

This clone was seen once. The V gene is TRBV12-5, the J gene TRBJ1-5; maybe TRBD1 (5 bases). V lost 6 bases, J lost 0 bases, and 18 bases lay in between. Germline V gene sequence: CDR1 LGHNT, CDR2 FRNRAP. There are 17 residues in the CDR3. CDR3 DNA sequence: TGTGCTAGTGGATATAAACCTCCAGGGAATAGCAATCAGCCCCAGCATTTT. Translated, it gives CASGYKPPGNSNQPQHF.

The rearrangement joins TRBV9 to TRBJ1-4, with 10 bases identical to TRBD1. From germline, CDR1 is SGDLS and CDR2 YYNGEE. V shed 3 bases and J 4 bases; nucleotides not matched to a gene: 6. This CDR3 comprises 16 residues. The CDR3 loop reads CASSEGQGSLNEKLFF. The CDR3 region has the DNA TGTGCCAGCAGCGAGGGACAGGGGTCTCTTAATGAAAAACTGTTTTTT.

The CDR3 coding sequence is TGTGCCATCAGTGAGCTAGCGGGAGGTGGGACCGGGGAGCTGTTTTTT. Encoded protein: CAISELAGGGTGELFF. The J gene is TRBJ2-2, the V gene TRBV10-3; TRBD2 matches at 11 bases. Germline trimming cut 2 bases from V and 5 bases from J; bases unmatched to any gene: 4. The CDR3 sequence is 16 residues long. The germline CDR1 and CDR2 sequences are ENHRY and SYGVKD.

V and J are TRBV27 and TRBJ2-7, with 7 bases aligning to TRBD1. J lost 2 bases, V lost 4 bases, and 14 bases had no gene match. This CDR3 contains 17 residues. Germline V gene lookup returns CDR1 MNHEY and CDR2 SMNVEV (reference sequence). Here the CDR3 reads CASSSIFGQAYPYEQYF. The DNA for the CDR3 is TGTGCCAGCAGTTCGATTTTCGGACAGGCGTATCCCTACGAGCAGTACTTC.

The gene calls are TRBV6-5 and TRBJ2-1; 13 bases match TRBD2. Trimming took 2 bases from V and 7 from J; bases not matched to a gene: 5. CDR1 MNHEY and CDR2 SVGAGI come from the germline V gene. The CDR3 is 16 residues long. This CDR3 reads CASSYPGLAGSNEQFF. The CDR3 coding sequence is TGTGCCAGCAGTTACCCGGGACTAGCGGGATCGAATGAGCAGTTCTTC.

The chain links TRBV9 to TRBJ2-1; 7 nucleotides match TRBD1. The germline gives CDR1 SGDLS, CDR2 YYNGEE. This CDR3 has 23 amino acids. Trimming at V came to 9 bases and at J to 6 bases, leaving 39 bases not matched to a gene. DNA for the CDR3: TGTGCCACCAAGGACAGGCGAATTCTTTTAACTATACGAATTCTCAGAAGAGGCAATGAGCAGTTCTTC. Amino acids: CATKDRRILLTIRILRRGNEQFF.

The rearrangement joins TRBV5-1 to TRBJ2-7; TRBD1 aligns across 8 bases. Trimming at V came to 6 bases and at J to 4 bases, leaving 6 bases not matched to a gene. Looked up from germline, CDR1 is SGHRS and CDR2 is YFSETQ. CDR3 size: 13 residues. The CDR3 loop is CASIRQGTYEQYF. CDR3 DNA sequence: TGCGCCAGCATTAGACAGGGGACGTACGAGCAGTACTTC.

The V call is TRBV9, the J call TRBJ2-3; TRBD2 matches 9 bases. Germline V CDR1 and CDR2: SGDLS, YYNGEE. Trimming at V came to 1 base and at J to 4 bases, leaving 7 bases not matched to a gene. The CDR3 totals 16 residues. In nucleotides, the CDR3 is TGTGCCAGCAGCGTATCAAGCGGGAGGTGGTCAGATACGCAGTATTTT. Translation: CASSVSSGRWSDTQYF.

A remark on this clone: The same CDR3 also results from other DNA sequences found in this sample. This sequence joins TRBV3-1 (or the pseudogene TRBV3-2) and TRBJ2-5; TRBD2 matches at 7 bases. This CDR3 is 14 amino acids long. CDR1 is LGHDT, CDR2 YNNKEL, per germline (reference sequence). Trimming removed 1 base from V and 4 bases from J; junction bases left unmatched: 3. DNA for the CDR3: TGTGCCAGCAGCCAAGGAACGGGAGGAGAGACCCAGTACTTC. It yields the protein CASSQGTGGETQYF.

The rearrangement uses TRBV11-2 and TRBJ2-5; TRBD2 aligns across 7 bases. The V and J ends lost 4 bases and 2 bases, in that order; junction bases with no gene match: 4. Germline loops: CDR1 SGHAT, CDR2 FQNNGV. The CDR3 consists of 14 residues. The CDR3 protein is CASSYNGGQETQYF. The CDR3 coding sequence is TGTGCCAGCAGCTATAACGGGGGGCAAGAGACCCAGTACTTC.

V gene TRBV7-2 combines with J gene TRBJ2-1; D is perhaps TRBD2 (6 bases). Per germline, CDR1 SGHTA and CDR2 FQGNSA. This CDR3 is 15 amino acids long. The ends were cut back, 0 bases at V and 2 bases at J, with 8 bases in the middle. CDR3 bases: TGTGCCAGCAGCTTAGCGGCGGGGCCCTACAATGAGCAGTTCTTC. It encodes CASSLAAGPYNEQFF.

The chain recombines TRBV14 with TRBJ2-5; TRBD2 aligns across 8 bases. J was trimmed by 3 bases and V by 3 bases; bases with no gene match: 12. The germline V gene encodes CDR1 SGHDN and CDR2 FVKESK. The CDR3 loop spans 17 amino acids. The CDR3 is CASSQKKAGEVKETQYF. The CDR3 DNA sequence: TGTGCCAGCAGCCAGAAGAAAGCGGGAGAGGTTAAAGAGACCCAGTACTTC.

The chain is built from TRBV15 and TRBJ2-1, with TRBD1 matching over 9 bases. The CDR3 runs 17 residues. Germline assignment: CDR1 LNHNV and CDR2 YYDKDF (reference sequence). J lost 6 bases, V lost 1 base, and 10 bases had no gene match. The CDR3, as DNA: TGTGCCACCAGCAGAGCCAAGGACAGGGGACGATCCAATGAGCAGTTCTTC. Translating gives CATSRAKDRGRSNEQFF.

The rearrangement uses TRBV27 and TRBJ2-4, with 10 bases matching TRBD2. CDR3 length: 15 amino acids. The germline V gene encodes CDR1 MNHEY and CDR2 SMNVEV (reference sequence). The J segment lost 8 bases and the V segment lost 3 bases, leaving 7 bases of the junction unmatched. CDR3 DNA sequence: TGTGCCAGCAGTTTTCAGCGGGAGGGCCGGGACATTCAGTACTTC. Translation: CASSFQREGRDIQYF.